The entry below gives a single TCR beta chain sequence along with its context. Its antigen specificity is not known. No clone much larger than this one lies a single base away; base qualities are absent. Library method: the immunoSEQ multiplex PCR assay. Not all clones reach the TCRdb copy of this immuneACCESS table, which keeps in-frame sequences only. Checked studies attribute under half of the gap to unresolved V genes and leave the rest unexplained. The sample contains about 77,000 clones, around 91% of them found a single time. The leading ten clones occupy under 2.5% of the sample. The data originate from a study of T cell changes during pregnancy in multiple sclerosis (dated by TCRdb to between 2018 and 2021). Background on the whole study: In women with multiple sclerosis, the researchers looked at how the T cell repertoire shifted as pregnancy progressed.

CDR1 and CDR2 (MNHNY, SVGAGI) derive from the germline V gene (reference sequence). V gives up 0 bases and J gives up 3 bases, and the segment between their germline ends measures 9 bases. The CDR3 sequence holds 16 residues, the cysteine and phenylalanine included. The read is trimmed to its CDR3 DNA, 48 bases read in frame from base 1. This clonotype originated in a female donor with multiple sclerosis, enrolled in a pregnancy study. This receptor chain uses TRBV6-6 and TRBJ2-6; the D gene is possibly TRBD1, with 6 bases matching. The input for sequencing was peripheral blood, taken before pregnancy. In nucleotides, the sequence is TGTGCCAGCAGTTACTCGGACAGCCTTGGGGCCAACGTCCTGACTTTC. Its translation reads: CASSYSDSLGANVLTF.